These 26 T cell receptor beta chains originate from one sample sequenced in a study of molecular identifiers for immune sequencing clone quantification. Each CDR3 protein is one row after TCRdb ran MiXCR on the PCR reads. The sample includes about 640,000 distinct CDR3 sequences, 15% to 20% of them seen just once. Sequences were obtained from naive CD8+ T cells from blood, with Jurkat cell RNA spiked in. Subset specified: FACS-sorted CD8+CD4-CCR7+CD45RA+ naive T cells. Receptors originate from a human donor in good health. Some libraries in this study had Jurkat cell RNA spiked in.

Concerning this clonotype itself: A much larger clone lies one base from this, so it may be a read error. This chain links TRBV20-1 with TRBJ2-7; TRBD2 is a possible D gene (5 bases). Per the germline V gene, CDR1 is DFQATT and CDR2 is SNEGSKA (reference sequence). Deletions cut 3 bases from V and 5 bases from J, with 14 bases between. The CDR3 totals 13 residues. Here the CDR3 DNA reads TGCAGTGCTAGGGGCCCAGCGGAGAACGAGCAGTACTTC. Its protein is CSARGPAENEQYF.

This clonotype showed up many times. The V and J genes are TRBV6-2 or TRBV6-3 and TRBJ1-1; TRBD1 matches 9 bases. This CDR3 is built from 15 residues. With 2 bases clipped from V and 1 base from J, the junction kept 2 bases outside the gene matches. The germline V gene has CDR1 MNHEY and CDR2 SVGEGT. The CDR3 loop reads CASSYGGQGNTEAFF. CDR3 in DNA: TGTGCCAGCAGTTACGGGGGACAGGGGAACACTGAAGCTTTCTTT.

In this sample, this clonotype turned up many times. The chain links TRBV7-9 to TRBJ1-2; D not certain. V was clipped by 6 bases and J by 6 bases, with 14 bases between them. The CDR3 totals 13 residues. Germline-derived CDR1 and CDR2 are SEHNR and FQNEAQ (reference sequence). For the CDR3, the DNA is TGTGCCAGCAGGGCGAGTATGTACGATGGCTACACCTTC. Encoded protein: CASRASMYDGYTF.

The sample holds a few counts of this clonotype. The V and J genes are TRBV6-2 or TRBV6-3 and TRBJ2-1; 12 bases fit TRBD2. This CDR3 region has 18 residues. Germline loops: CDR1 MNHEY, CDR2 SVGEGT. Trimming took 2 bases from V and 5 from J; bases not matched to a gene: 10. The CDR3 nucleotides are TGTGCCAGCAGTTACCCGCCCTGGACTAGCGGGGATGACAATGAGCAGTTCTTC. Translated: CASSYPPWTSGDDNEQFF.

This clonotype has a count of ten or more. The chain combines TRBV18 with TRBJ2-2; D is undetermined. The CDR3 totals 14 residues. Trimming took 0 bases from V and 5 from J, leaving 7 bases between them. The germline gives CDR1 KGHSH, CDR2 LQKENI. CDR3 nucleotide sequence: TGTGCCAGCTCACCACCTTATTATACCGGGGAGCTGTTTTTT. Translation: CASSPPYYTGELFF.

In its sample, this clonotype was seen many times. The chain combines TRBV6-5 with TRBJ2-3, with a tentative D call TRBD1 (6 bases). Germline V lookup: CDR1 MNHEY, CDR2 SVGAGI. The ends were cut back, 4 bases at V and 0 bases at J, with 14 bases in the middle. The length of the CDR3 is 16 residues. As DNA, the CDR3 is TGTGCCAGCAGTTTTGACAGGACTTCTAGCACAGATACGCAGTATTTT. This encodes CASSFDRTSSTDTQYF.

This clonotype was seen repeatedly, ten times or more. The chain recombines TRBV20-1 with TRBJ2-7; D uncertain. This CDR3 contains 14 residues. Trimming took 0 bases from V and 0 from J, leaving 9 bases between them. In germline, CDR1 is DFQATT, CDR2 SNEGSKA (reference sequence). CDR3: CSAREGPSSYEQYF. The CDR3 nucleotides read TGCAGTGCTAGAGAGGGTCCGAGCTCCTACGAGCAGTACTTC.

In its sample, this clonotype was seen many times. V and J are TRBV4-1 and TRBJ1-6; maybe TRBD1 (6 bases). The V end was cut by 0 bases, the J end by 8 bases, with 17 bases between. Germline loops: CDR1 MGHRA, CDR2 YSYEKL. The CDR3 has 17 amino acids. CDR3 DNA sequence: TGCGCCAGCAGCCAAGAAGGGGGGACGGGTTATGATTCACCCCTCCACTTT. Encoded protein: CASSQEGGTGYDSPLHF.

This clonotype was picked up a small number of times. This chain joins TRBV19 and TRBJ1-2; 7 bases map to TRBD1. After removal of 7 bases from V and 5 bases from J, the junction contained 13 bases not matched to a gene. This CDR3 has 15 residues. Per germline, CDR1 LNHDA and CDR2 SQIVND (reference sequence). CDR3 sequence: CASIQTGQNWYGYTF. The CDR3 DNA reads TGTGCCAGTATCCAGACAGGGCAAAATTGGTATGGCTACACCTTC.

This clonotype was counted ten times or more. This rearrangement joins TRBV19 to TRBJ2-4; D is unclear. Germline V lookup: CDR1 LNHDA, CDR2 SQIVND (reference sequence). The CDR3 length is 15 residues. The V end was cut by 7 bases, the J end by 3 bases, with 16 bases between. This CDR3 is CASIEGTRGKNIQYF. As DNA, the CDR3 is TGTGCCAGTATTGAAGGCACCAGAGGCAAAAACATTCAGTACTTC.

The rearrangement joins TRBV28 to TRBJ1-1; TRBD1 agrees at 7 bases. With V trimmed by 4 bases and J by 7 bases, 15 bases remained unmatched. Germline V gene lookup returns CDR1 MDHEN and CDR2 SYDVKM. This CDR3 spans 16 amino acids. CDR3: CASSSPHETGIGEAFF. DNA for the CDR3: TGTGCCAGCAGTTCACCCCACGAGACAGGGATAGGTGAAGCTTTCTTT.

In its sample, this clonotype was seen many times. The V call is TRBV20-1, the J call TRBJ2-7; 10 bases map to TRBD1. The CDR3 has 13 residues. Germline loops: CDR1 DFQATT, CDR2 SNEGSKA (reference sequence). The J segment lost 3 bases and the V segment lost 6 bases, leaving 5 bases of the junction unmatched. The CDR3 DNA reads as TGCAGTGCGAGCGGACAGGGGGGCTACGAGCAGTACTTC. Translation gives CSASGQGGYEQYF.

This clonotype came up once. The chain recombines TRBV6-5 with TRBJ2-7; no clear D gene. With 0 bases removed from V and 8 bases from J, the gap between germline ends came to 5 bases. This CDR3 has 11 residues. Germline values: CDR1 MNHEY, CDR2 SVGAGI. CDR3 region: CASSYSSKQYF. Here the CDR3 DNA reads TGTGCCAGCAGTTACTCTAGCAAGCAGTACTTC.

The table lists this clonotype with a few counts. Here the CDR3 DNA reads TGCGCCAGCAGCCAAGATTCTCCGGCATCAGATTCCACCGGGGAGCTGTTTTTT. As protein: CASSQDSPASDSTGELFF. The V gene is TRBV4-3, the J gene TRBJ2-2; D gene unclear. The germline V and J ends were trimmed by 0 bases and 4 bases, with 18 bases remaining between them. The CDR3 spans 18 residues. The V gene's germline CDR1 is LGHNA and CDR2 YSLEER.

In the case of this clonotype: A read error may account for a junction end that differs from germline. The CDR3 spells CASSYSRASTDTQYF. CDR3 coding DNA: TGTGCCAGCAGTTACTCGAGGGCTAGCACAGATACGCAGTACTTT. J is TRBJ2-3 and V is TRBV6-2 or TRBV6-3, with D possibly matching TRBD2 (5 bases). Germline CDR1 and CDR2: MNHEY and SVGEGT. The CDR3 loop spans 15 amino acids.

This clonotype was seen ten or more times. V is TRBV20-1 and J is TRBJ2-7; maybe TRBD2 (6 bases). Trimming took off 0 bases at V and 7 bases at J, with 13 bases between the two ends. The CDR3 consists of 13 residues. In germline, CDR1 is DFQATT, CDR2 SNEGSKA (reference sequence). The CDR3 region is CSARESLAREQYF. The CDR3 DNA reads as TGCAGTGCTAGAGAAAGTCTAGCGCGGGAGCAGTACTTC.

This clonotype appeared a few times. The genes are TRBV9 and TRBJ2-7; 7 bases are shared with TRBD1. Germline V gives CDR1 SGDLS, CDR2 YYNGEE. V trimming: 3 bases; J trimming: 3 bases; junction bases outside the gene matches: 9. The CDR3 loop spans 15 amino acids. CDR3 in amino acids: CASSETPGQIYEQYF. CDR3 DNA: TGTGCCAGCAGCGAAACTCCGGGACAGATCTACGAGCAGTACTTC.

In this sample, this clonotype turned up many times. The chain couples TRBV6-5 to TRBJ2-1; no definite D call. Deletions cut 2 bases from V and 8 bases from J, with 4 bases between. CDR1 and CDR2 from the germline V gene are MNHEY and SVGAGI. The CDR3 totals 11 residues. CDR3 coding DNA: TGTGCCAGCAGTTACGGACATGAGCAGTTCTTC. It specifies CASSYGHEQFF.

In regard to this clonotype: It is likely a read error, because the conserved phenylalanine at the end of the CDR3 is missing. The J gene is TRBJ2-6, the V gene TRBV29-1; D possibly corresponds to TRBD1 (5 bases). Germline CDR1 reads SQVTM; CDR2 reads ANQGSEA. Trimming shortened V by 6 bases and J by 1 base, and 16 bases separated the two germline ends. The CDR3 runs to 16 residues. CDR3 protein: CSVDSESLSGANVLTL. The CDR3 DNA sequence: TGCAGCGTCGACAGCGAAAGTTTGTCTGGGGCCAACGTCCTGACTCTC.

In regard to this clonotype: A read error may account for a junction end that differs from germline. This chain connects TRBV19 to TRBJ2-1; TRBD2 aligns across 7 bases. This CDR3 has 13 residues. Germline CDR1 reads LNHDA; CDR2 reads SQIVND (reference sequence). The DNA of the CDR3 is TGTGCCAGTGGTATGAGCGGGGTAGATGAGCAGTTCTTC. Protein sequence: CASGMSGVDEQFF.

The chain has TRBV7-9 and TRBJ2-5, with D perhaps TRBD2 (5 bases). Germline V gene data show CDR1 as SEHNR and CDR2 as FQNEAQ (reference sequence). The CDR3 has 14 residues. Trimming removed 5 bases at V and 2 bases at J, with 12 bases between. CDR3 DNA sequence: TGTGCCAGCAGCCACTCCGGACTTCAAGAGACCCAGTACTTC. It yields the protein CASSHSGLQETQYF. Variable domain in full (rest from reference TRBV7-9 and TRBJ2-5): DTGVSQNPRHKITKRGQNVTFRCDPISEHNRLYWYRQTLGQGPEFLTYFQNEAQLEKSRLLSDRFSAERPKGSFSTLEIQRTEQGDSAMYLCASSHSGLQETQYFGPGTRLLVL.

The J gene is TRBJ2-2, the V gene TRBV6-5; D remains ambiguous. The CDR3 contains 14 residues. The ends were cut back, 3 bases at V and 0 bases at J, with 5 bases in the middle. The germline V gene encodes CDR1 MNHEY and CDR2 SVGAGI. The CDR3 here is CASSYAANTGELFF. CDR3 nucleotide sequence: TGTGCCAGCAGTTATGCTGCGAACACCGGGGAGCTGTTTTTT.

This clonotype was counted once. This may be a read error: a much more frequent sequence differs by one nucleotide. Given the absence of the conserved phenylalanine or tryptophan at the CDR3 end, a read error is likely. The CDR3 DNA reads TGCAGCGTTGAGGGGAGACAGGGTGAGCAGTACTCC. Protein sequence: CSVEGRQGEQYS. The chain uses TRBV29-1 and TRBJ2-7, with 7 bases fitting TRBD1. Per germline, CDR1 SQVTM and CDR2 ANQGSEA. The CDR3 sequence is 12 residues long. V lost 3 bases and J lost 7; bases outside the gene matches: 6.

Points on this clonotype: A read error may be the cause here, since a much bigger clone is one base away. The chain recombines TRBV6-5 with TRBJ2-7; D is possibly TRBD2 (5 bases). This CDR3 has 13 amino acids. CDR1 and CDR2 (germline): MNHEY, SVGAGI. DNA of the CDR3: TGTGCCGGCAGTTACTCGGTCGGGGATGAGCAGTACTTC. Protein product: CAGSYSVGDEQYF.

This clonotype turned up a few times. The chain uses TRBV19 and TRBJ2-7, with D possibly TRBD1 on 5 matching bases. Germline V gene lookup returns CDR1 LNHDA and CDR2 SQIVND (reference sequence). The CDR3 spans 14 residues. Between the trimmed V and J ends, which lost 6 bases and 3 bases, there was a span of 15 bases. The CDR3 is CASSPRTGNYEQYF. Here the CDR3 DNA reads TGTGCCAGTAGCCCTAGAACAGGCAACTACGAGCAGTACTTC.

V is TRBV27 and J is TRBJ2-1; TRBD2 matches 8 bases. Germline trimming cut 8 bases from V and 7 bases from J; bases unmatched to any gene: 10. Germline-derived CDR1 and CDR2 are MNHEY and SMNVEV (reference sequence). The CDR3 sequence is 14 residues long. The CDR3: CASGWTSLGNEQFF. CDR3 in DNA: TGTGCCAGCGGGTGGACTAGCCTTGGGAATGAGCAGTTCTTC.